The 8 T cell receptor beta chains below were found in one sample sequenced in a study of blood T cell repertoires in COVID-19. The data were produced by immunoSEQ multiplex PCR, yet TCRdb's version contains in-frame clones alone and is incomplete. The sample contains over 80,000 clones, around 87% of which appear only once. The sample was peripheral blood. The receptors derive from a human donor in a cohort sampled during active COVID-19.

The chain links TRBV4-2 to TRBJ2-6; 7 bases map to TRBD1. The CDR3 has 17 residues. The germline V gene has CDR1 LGHNA and CDR2 YNFKEQ. With 0 bases clipped from V and 2 bases from J, the junction kept 4 bases outside the gene matches. This CDR3 reads CASSQETTGAGANVLTF. The CDR3 nucleotides are TGTGCCAGCAGCCAAGAAACAACAGGGGCTGGGGCCAACGTCCTGACTTTC.

The V and J genes are TRBV6-2 or TRBV6-3 and TRBJ2-1, with D maybe TRBD1 (6 bases). The germline V gene encodes CDR1 MNHEY and CDR2 SVGEGT. The CDR3 is 14 amino acids. The V and J ends lost 0 bases and 6 bases respectively, with 9 bases between them. For the CDR3, the DNA is TGTGCCAGCAGTTACTCGACAGGTACCAATGAGCAGTTCTTC. Protein product: CASSYSTGTNEQFF.

The CDR3 DNA sequence: TGTGCCAGCAGTTCGGGACTAGCGGGACTAAGCTCCTACAATGAGCAGTTCTTC. It yields the protein CASSSGLAGLSSYNEQFF. This chain links TRBV28 with TRBJ2-1, with TRBD2 identical over 13 bases. CDR1 MDHEN and CDR2 SYDVKM come from the germline V gene. Trimming at V came to 4 bases and at J to 0 bases, leaving 6 bases not matched to a gene. The length of the CDR3 is 18 residues.

The V call is TRBV4-3, the J call TRBJ1-4, with no clear D. Germline V gene sequence: CDR1 LGHNA, CDR2 YSLEER. The V and J ends lost 0 bases and 7 bases respectively, with 9 bases between them. The CDR3 spans 14 residues. The CDR3 DNA reads TGCGCCAGCAGCCAAGACCGGGTGGGTGAAAAACTGTTTTTT. Its protein product is CASSQDRVGEKLFF.

The chain has TRBV28 and TRBJ2-1, with TRBD2 as a possible D gene (5 bases). The CDR3 has 14 amino acids. V was cut by 4 bases and J by 7 bases, with 14 bases left in between. CDR1 and CDR2 from the germline V gene are MDHEN and SYDVKM. Here the CDR3 DNA reads TGTGCCAGCAGTTCGCCCGGACTGACGAATGAGCAGTTCTTC. This codes for CASSSPGLTNEQFF.

The chain recombines TRBV9 with TRBJ2-1; tentatively, D is TRBD2 (6 bases). The CDR3 is made up of 14 amino acids. CDR1 and CDR2 (germline): SGDLS, YYNGEE. V lost 3 bases and J lost 3, with 10 bases in between. The chain's CDR3 is CASSATSSYNEQFF. In DNA form, the CDR3 reads TGTGCCAGCAGCGCGACTAGTAGCTACAATGAGCAGTTCTTC.

The V and J genes are TRBV9 and TRBJ1-4; a possible D gene is TRBD1 (5 bases). CDR1 is SGDLS, CDR2 YYNGEE, per germline. The V and J ends lost 0 bases and 0 bases respectively, with 12 bases between them. The CDR3 extends over 17 amino acids. This chain's CDR3 is CASSVEPSGSTNEKLFF. Here the CDR3 DNA reads TGTGCCAGCAGCGTAGAGCCCTCAGGGTCAACTAATGAAAAACTGTTTTTT.

This chain uses TRBV28 with TRBJ2-3, with TRBD2 matching 14 bases. The CDR3 runs to 16 residues. Germline CDR1 reads MDHEN; CDR2 reads SYDVKM. The J segment lost 5 bases and the V segment lost 4 bases, leaving 5 bases of the junction unmatched. The CDR3 loop is CASSSGLAGALDTQYF. CDR3 DNA sequence: TGTGCCAGCAGTTCGGGACTAGCGGGAGCATTAGATACGCAGTATTTT.